This T cell receptor (beta chain) was captured by sequencing in a study of cytomegalovirus exposure and HLA in healthy donors. This clone occurred once. Its antigen is not identified. The germline V and J ends were trimmed by 1 base and 0 bases, with 4 bases remaining between them. Germline V gene lookup returns CDR1 KGHSH and CDR2 LQKENI. This CDR3 is built from 15 residues. Regarding the study as a whole: Reported findings show TCR beta sequences accurately forecast HLA-A and HLA-B alleles in most subjects. Earlier results showed most TCR beta V segments being productive about 87% or about 30% of the time. Analysis performed later found about 17,000 TCR beta sequences associated with HLA alleles at 0.05 false discovery rate. TCR beta chains associated with HLA were, in a later analysis, more clonally expanded than equally common others.

The PCR employed 60 Vbeta primers together with 13 Jbeta primers. The method was immunoSEQ multiplex PCR; TCRdb's version includes in-frame clones alone and lacks a portion of them. The data contain around 130,000 clones, 80% of them seen just once; the ten biggest clones take up 3% to 4%. V usage is TRBV18 and J usage is TRBJ2-6; D not resolved. The receptor was derived from a male donor in good health and CMV-seronegative. Sequencing was done on a sample of PBMCs. The CDR3 DNA sequence: TGTGCCAGCTCACCACGCAGCTCTGGGGCCAACGTCCTGACTTTC. Protein sequence: CASSPRSSGANVLTF.